The 7 T cell receptor beta chains presented below share a single source sample, sequenced in a study of vaccination and CD4 T cells after COVID-19. TCRdb re-analysed the PCR reads in MiXCR, keeping a single row per CDR3 protein. The sample carries some 26,000 distinct CDR3 sequences, around 53% recorded once. Specified time point: late sampling 161 to 241 days after vaccination in a few convalescent patients. Source: CD4+ T cells from blood, taken about 7 months after SARS-CoV-2 vaccination. The receptors shown here come from a human donor who had recovered from COVID-19.

This clonotype has only a few counts. V usage is TRBV19 and J usage is TRBJ1-1; weak D call: TRBD1 (5 bases). Germline V gene lookup returns CDR1 LNHDA and CDR2 SQIVND (reference sequence). This CDR3 is 14 amino acids long. Trimming removed 2 bases from V and 5 bases from J, with 12 bases in between. CDR3 DNA sequence: TGTGCCAGTAGTATATACGGGGAGGGGACTGAAGCTTTCTTT. Its protein is CASSIYGEGTEAFF.

This clonotype appeared once. This chain joins TRBV20-1 and TRBJ2-5; 10 bases align to TRBD2. CDR3 size: 16 residues. Germline V CDR1 and CDR2: DFQATT, SNEGSKA (reference sequence). The trim removed 4 bases at V and 2 bases at J, leaving 10 bases unmatched. CDR3 in amino acids: CSAKPQGLAKQETQYF. As DNA, the CDR3 is TGCAGTGCTAAACCCCAGGGACTAGCGAAACAAGAGACCCAGTACTTC.

This clonotype has just a few counts. The chain has TRBV27 and TRBJ1-6; 7 bases fit TRBD1. This CDR3 is built from 14 residues. The junction had 6 bases not matched to a gene; V was cut back by 4 bases and J by 9 bases. CDR1 is MNHEY, CDR2 SMNVEV, per germline (reference sequence). CDR3 bases: TGTGCCAGCAGTTCGACAGGGCCCGGTTCACCCCTCCACTTT. Translated, it gives CASSSTGPGSPLHF.

The chain links TRBV29-1 to TRBJ1-1; a weak D match, TRBD1 (5 bases). With 7 bases removed from V and 0 bases from J, the gap between germline ends came to 15 bases. Germline V gives CDR1 SQVTM, CDR2 ANQGSEA. This CDR3 has 14 residues. The CDR3 sequence is CSGSTGTVNTEAFF. CDR3 DNA: TGCAGCGGGTCAACCGGGACGGTGAACACTGAAGCTTTCTTT.

The chain combines TRBV27 with TRBJ2-2, with 8 bases matching TRBD1. The V segment lost 8 bases and the J segment 4 bases; nucleotides outside the gene matches: 12. The CDR3 extends over 16 amino acids. Germline assignment: CDR1 MNHEY and CDR2 SMNVEV (reference sequence). The CDR3, as DNA: TGTGCCAGCGGTGATACCAGGGGGCTAATCACCGGGGAGCTGTTTTTT. This gives the protein CASGDTRGLITGELFF.

This clonotype was seen more than once but under ten times. The CDR3 region has the DNA TGTGCCACCAGTGATGCCCTTGGACTAATCATTGATGAGCAGTTCTTC. Translating gives CATSDALGLIIDEQFF. The chain links TRBV24-1 to TRBJ2-1; TRBD2 might be the D (6 bases). This CDR3 is 16 amino acids long. CDR1 and CDR2 (germline): KGHDR, SFDVKD. V was shortened by 3 bases and J by 8 bases, with 19 bases between the two germline ends.

CDR3 sequence (DNA): TGTGCCAGCAGTTTCCGAACAGGAGGCACTGAAGCTTTCTTT. Translation gives CASSFRTGGTEAFF. The rearrangement links TRBV28 to TRBJ1-1, with D possibly matching TRBD1 (5 bases). The CDR3 has 14 residues. V lost 3 bases and J lost 4, with 12 bases in between. CDR1 and CDR2 (germline): MDHEN, SYDVKM.